This TCR beta chain is drawn from a study of blood T cell repertoires in COVID-19. As for the study in general: From T cells, B-cell-depleted T cells, or PBMCs came the material, which was cDNA or gDNA.

Using immunoSEQ multiplex PCR, the repertoire was profiled, and TCRdb retains in-frame clones only, with some absent. The repertoire includes some 49,000 clones, about nine tenths of them detected once, and around 6.5% sits in the top ten. The sequencing sample was made of peripheral blood. The origin of this receptor is a man in his fifties with active COVID-19.

The DNA of the CDR3 is TGTGCCAGCAGCTTTAGGGGACAGTACAATGAGCAGTTCTTC. Protein: CASSFRGQYNEQFF. This sequence joins TRBV7-9 and TRBJ2-1; 7 nucleotides line up with TRBD1. Trimming took 3 bases from V and 4 from J; bases not matched to a gene: 3. The germline CDR1 and CDR2 sequences are SEHNR and FQNEAQ (reference sequence). This CDR3 has 14 amino acids.